This passage covers 7 T cell receptor beta chains from one sample sequenced in a study of OX40 agonist ivuxolimab in advanced cancers. The repertoire was sequenced with immunoSEQ multiplex PCR; TCRdb's copy has only in-frame clones and lacks some. The sample has roughly 17,000 clones; approximately 86% are singletons. Material: CD4+ or CD8+ T cells sorted from blood, obtained in a trial of the OX40 agonist ivuxolimab. These receptors came from an adult with an advanced solid tumor such as melanoma, head and neck, liver or kidney cancer.

The rearrangement joins TRBV9 to TRBJ1-2; D gene unclear. The CDR3 length is 15 residues. V was pared by 0 bases and J by 4 bases, with 13 bases between. Germline values: CDR1 SGDLS, CDR2 YYNGEE. In DNA form, the CDR3 reads TGTGCCAGCAGCGTAGAGACACAACCCGCCTATGGCTACACCTTC. Protein product: CASSVETQPAYGYTF. Drawing the rest from reference TRBV9 and TRBJ1-2, the complete variable domain is DSGVTQTPKHLITATGQRVTLRCSPRSGDLSVYWYQQSLDQGLQFLIQYYNGEERAKGNILERFSAQQFPDLHSELNLSSLELGDSALYFCASSVETQPAYGYTFGSGTRLTVV.

This sequence joins TRBV28 and TRBJ2-3; possibly TRBD2 for D (6 bases). Trimming removed 7 bases from V and 2 bases from J, with 10 bases in between. The germline CDR1 and CDR2 sequences are MDHEN and SYDVKM. The CDR3 extends over 13 amino acids. Here the CDR3 DNA reads TGTGCCAGCATGGGGGGAGTCACAGATACGCAGTATTTT. Its translation is CASMGGVTDTQYF.

V and J are TRBV9 and TRBJ2-5; 9 bases are shared with TRBD2. V lost 5 bases to trimming and J lost 2 bases; unmatched junction nucleotides: 7. CDR3 size: 15 residues. Germline CDR1 is SGDLS and CDR2 is YYNGEE. CDR3 sequence: CASRKGGRGQETQYF. CDR3 nucleotide sequence: TGTGCCAGCAGAAAGGGCGGGAGGGGGCAAGAGACCCAGTACTTC.

The chain employs TRBV30 and TRBJ2-7; 8 positions agree with TRBD1. CDR3 length equals 12 residues. Looked up from germline, CDR1 is GTSNPN and CDR2 is SVGIG (reference sequence). Trimming took 2 bases from V and 6 from J; bases not matched to a gene: 3. The CDR3: CAWSQGASEQYF. The CDR3 coding sequence is TGTGCCTGGAGTCAGGGGGCTTCCGAGCAGTACTTC.

This chain uses TRBV30 with TRBJ2-1; D uncertain. The V gene's germline CDR1 is GTSNPN and CDR2 SVGIG (reference sequence). The CDR3 covers 14 residues. Between the trimmed V and J ends, which lost 3 bases and 0 bases, there was a span of 9 bases. As DNA, the CDR3 is TGTGCCTGGAGAAAAGTCGGCTCCTACAATGAGCAGTTCTTC. Translation: CAWRKVGSYNEQFF.

The chain joins TRBV5-8 to TRBJ2-4; D perhaps matches TRBD1 (6 bases). CDR3 length equals 14 residues. The V and J ends lost 0 bases and 6 bases respectively, with 10 bases between them. CDR1 is SGHTS and CDR2 is YDEGEE in the germline V gene. The CDR3 sequence is CASSLVDRPNIQYF. CDR3 bases: TGTGCCAGCAGCTTGGTGGACAGACCAAACATTCAGTACTTC.

The chain recombines TRBV9 with TRBJ2-3, with D possibly being TRBD2 (7 bases). The CDR3 contains 14 residues. V was pared by 4 bases and J by 4 bases, with 13 bases between. In germline, CDR1 is SGDLS, CDR2 YYNGEE. The CDR3 region has the DNA TGTGCCAGCAGCCCGGGCGGGGGCCCAGATACGCAGTATTTT. This sequence encodes CASSPGGGPDTQYF.